This T cell receptor (beta chain) comes out of a study of T-cell reconstitution after alpha-beta-depleted transplantation in children. Whole-study results and caveats: After one year, T-cell counts and TCRbeta diversity mostly came from new T cells.

The CDR3 runs to 18 residues. Per the germline V gene, CDR1 is SGHTA and CDR2 is FQGNSA. Trimming took off 5 bases at V and 7 bases at J, with 24 bases between the two ends. Unique molecular identifiers featured in how the TCRbeta library was prepared. A single record per CDR3 protein comes from TCRdb applying MiXCR to the PCR reads. In the table there are a few hundred thousand distinct CDR3 sequences, 10% of which are singletons. This clonotype was seen a few times. Its antigen is not known. V gene TRBV7-2 combines with J gene TRBJ1-6, with D possibly being TRBD1 (6 bases). The sequence came from a boy less than two years old with acute myeloid leukemia, due to receive a stem cell transplant. Here the sequenced sample was PBMCs, taken before TCRalphabeta/CD19-depleted stem cell transplant. The CDR3, as DNA: TGTGCCAGCAGCAGTGGGCGGGACACTATACCGGGGAATTCACCCCTCCACTTT. Amino acid sequence: CASSSGRDTIPGNSPLHF.